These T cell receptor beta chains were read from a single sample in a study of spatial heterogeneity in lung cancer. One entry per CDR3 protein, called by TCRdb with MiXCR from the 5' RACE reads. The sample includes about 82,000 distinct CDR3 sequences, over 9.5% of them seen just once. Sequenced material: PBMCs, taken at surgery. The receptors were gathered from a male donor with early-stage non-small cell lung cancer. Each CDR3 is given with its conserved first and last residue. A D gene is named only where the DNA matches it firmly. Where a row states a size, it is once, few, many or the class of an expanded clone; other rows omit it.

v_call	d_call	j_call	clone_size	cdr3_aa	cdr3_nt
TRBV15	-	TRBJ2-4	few	CATSAGIGAKNIQYF	TGTGCCACCAGCGCAGGGATTGGAGCCAAAAACATTCAGTACTTC
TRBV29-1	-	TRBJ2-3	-	CSVDPSTDTQYF	TGCAGCGTTGACCCTAGCACAGATACGCAGTATTTT
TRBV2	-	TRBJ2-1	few	CASSAEGSSYNEQFF	TGTGCCAGCAGTGCGGAAGGAAGCTCCTACAATGAGCAGTTCTTC
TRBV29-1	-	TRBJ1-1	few	CSVGGGALNTEAFF	TGCAGCGTGGGGGGGGGGGCCCTGAACACTGAAGCTTTCTTT
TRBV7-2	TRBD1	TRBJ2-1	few	CASSLFGTGGNEQFF	TGTGCCAGCAGCTTATTCGGGACAGGGGGCAATGAGCAGTTCTTC
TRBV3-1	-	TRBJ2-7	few	CASSQMTTYEQYF	TGTGCCAGCAGCCAGATGACTACCTACGAGCAGTACTTC
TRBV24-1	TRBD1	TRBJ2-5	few	CATSDPAPGQQETQYF	TGTGCCACCAGTGATCCGGCGCCGGGACAGCAAGAGACCCAGTACTTC
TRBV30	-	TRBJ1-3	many	CAWSGGSGNTIYF	TGTGCCTGGAGTGGCGGCTCTGGAAACACCATATATTTT
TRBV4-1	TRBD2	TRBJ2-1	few	CASSRGGGAYNEQFF	TGCGCCAGCAGCCGAGGCGGGGGGGCCTACAATGAGCAGTTCTTC
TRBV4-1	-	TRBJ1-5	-	CASSQERGTNQPQHF	TGCGCCAGCAGCCAAGAGAGGGGGACAAATCAGCCCCAGCATTTT
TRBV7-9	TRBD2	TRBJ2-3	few	CASSLISGRATDTQYF	TGTGCCAGCAGCTTAATAAGCGGGAGGGCGACAGATACGCAGTATTTT
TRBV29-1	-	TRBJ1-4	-	CSVLDGATNEKLFF	TGCAGCGTTCTGGACGGTGCAACTAATGAAAAACTGTTTTTT
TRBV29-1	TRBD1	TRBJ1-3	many	CSVLGQDSGNTIYF	TGCAGCGTTCTTGGACAGGATTCTGGAAACACCATATATTTT
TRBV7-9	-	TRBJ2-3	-	CASSSPGSSTDTQYF	TGTGCCAGCAGCTCCCCCGGGAGTAGCACAGATACGCAGTATTTT
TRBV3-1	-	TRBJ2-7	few	CASSQDHGGYEQYF	TGTGCCAGCAGCCAAGATCACGGAGGGTACGAGCAGTACTTC
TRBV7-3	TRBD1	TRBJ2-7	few	CASSSIPGTGAEQYF	TGTGCCAGCAGCTCAATCCCCGGGACAGGGGCCGAGCAGTACTTC
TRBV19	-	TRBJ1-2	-	CAIIPGLSVDGYTF	TGTGCCATTATACCGGGACTATCGGTGGATGGCTACACCTTC
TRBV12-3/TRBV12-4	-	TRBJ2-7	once	CASSPAEGGYEQYF	TGTGCCAGCAGCCCTGCGGAGGGAGGCTACGAGCAGTACTTC
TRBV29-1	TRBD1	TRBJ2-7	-	CSAGQGYEQYF	TGCAGCGCCGGACAGGGATACGAGCAGTACTTC
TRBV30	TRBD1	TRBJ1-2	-	CAWSIRRQGIYGYTF	TGTGCCTGGAGTATCCGCCGACAGGGGATCTATGGCTACACCTTC